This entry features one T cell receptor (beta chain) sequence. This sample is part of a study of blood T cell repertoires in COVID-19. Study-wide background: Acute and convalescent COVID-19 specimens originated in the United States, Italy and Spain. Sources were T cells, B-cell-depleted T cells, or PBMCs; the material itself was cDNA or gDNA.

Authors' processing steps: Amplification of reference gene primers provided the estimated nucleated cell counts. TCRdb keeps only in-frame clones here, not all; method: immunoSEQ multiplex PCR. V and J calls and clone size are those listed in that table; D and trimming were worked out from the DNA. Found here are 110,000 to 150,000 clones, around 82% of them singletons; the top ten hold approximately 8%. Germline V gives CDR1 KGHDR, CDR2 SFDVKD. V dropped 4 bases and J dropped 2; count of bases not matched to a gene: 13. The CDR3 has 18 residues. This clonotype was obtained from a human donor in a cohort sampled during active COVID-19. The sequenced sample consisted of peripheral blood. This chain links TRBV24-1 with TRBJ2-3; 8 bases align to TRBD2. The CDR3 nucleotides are TGTGCCACCAGTGAAGTAGCGGGGATAACGGGGGACACAGATACGCAGTATTTT. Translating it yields CATSEVAGITGDTDTQYF.